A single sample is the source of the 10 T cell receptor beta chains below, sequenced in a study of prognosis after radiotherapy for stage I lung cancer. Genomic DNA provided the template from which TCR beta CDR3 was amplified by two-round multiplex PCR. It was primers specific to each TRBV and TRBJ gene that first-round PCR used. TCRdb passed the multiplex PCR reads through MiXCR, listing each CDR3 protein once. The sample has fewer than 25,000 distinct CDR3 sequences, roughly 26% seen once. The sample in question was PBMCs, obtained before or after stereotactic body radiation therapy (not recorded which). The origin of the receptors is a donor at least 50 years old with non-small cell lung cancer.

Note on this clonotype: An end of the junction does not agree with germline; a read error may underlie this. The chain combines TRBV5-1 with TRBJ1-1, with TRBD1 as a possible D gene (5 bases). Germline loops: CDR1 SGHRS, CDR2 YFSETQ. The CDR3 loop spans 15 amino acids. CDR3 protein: CATERGEGRVTAAFF. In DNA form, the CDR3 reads TGCGCCACGGAGAGGGGAGAGGGACGCGTCACTGCAGCTTTCTTT.

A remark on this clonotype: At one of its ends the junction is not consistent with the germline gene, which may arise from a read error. Here the CDR3 DNA reads TGCGCCAGAAGCCAAGAGACAGGTGGGGACAACGTCCTGACTTTC. It specifies CARSQETGGDNVLTF. The rearrangement uses TRBV4-3 and TRBJ2-6, with D possibly being TRBD1 (6 bases). Germline CDR1 LGHNA, CDR2 YSLEER. This CDR3 region has 15 residues.

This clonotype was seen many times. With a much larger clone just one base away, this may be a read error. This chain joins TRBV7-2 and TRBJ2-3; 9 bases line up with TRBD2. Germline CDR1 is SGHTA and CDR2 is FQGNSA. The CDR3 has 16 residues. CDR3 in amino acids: CASSSRTSAYTGTQYF. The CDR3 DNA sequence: TGTGCCAGCAGCTCCCGGACTAGCGCATACACAGGTACGCAGTATTTT.

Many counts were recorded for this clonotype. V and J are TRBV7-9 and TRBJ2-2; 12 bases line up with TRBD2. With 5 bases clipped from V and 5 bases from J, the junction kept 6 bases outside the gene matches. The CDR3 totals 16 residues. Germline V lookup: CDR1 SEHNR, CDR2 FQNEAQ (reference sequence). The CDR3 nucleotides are TGTGCCAGCAGCGACCGGACTAGCGGGAAAACCGGGGAGCTGTTTTTT. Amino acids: CASSDRTSGKTGELFF.

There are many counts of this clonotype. In DNA, the CDR3 is TGTGCTAGTGGTTTGGGGACTAGCTCATTAGAGACCCAGTACTTC. Translating gives CASGLGTSSLETQYF. The gene calls are TRBV12-5 and TRBJ2-5; TRBD2 matches 8 bases. The CDR3 has 15 amino acids. The germline CDR1 and CDR2 sequences are LGHNT and FRNRAP. The trim removed 1 base at V and 4 bases at J, leaving 5 bases unmatched.

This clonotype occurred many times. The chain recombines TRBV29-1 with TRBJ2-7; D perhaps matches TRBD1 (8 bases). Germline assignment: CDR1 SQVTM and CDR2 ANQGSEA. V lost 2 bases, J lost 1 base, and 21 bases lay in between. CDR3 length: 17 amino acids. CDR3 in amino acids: CSVESGTGNYRSYEQYF. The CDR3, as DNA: TGCAGCGTTGAAAGCGGGACAGGTAATTATAGGTCCTACGAGCAGTACTTC.

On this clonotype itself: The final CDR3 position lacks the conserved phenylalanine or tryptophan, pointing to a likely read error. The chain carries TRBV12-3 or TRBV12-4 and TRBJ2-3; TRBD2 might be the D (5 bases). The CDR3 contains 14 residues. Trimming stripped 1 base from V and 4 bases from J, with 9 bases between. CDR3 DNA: TGTGCCAGCAGTTTAGAGGGAGTAGCAGATACGCAGTATTCT. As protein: CASSLEGVADTQYS.

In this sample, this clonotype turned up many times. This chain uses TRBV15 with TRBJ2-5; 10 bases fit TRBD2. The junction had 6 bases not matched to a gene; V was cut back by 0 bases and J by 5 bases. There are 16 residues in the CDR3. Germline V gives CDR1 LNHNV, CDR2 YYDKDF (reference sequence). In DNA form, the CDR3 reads TGTGCCACCAGCAGAGAGTTGCTAGCGGGAGTGGAGACCCAGTACTTC. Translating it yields CATSRELLAGVETQYF.

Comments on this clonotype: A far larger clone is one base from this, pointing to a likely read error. CDR3 amino acids: CASGLSGEETQYF. CDR3 bases: TGTGCTAGTGGTTTGTCAGGGGAGGAGACCCAGTACTTC. The chain uses TRBV12-5 and TRBJ2-7, with D perhaps TRBD1 (6 bases). The J call may not be correct, given that the DNA end is closer to TRBJ2-5. Germline V gene data show CDR1 as LGHNT and CDR2 as FRNRAP. This CDR3 spans 13 amino acids.

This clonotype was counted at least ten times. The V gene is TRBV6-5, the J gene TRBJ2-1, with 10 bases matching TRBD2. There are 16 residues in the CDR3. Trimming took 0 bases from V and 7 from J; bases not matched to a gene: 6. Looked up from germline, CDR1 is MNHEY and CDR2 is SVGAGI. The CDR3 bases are TGTGCCAGCAGTTACTCGGGAGCGGGAGGGCTAAATGAGCAGTTCTTC. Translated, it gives CASSYSGAGGLNEQFF.